The rows below give T cell receptor beta chains drawn from one sample of a study of hypomethylating agent response in myelodysplastic syndrome. Profiled with immunoSEQ multiplex PCR; TCRdb holds only in-frame clones, not every one. The top ten clones hold approximately 15% of a sample with some 5,000 clones, approximately 80% of them seen once. The source material was bone marrow, sampled before or after starting hypomethylating agent treatment for myelodysplastic syndrome (not recorded which). The receptor set was obtained from a human donor with myelodysplastic syndrome. Each CDR3 is given with its conserved first and last residue. D genes are given only for firm matches. Not all rows give a size; the values are once, few, many and, for expanded clones, a class.

>TRBJ1-6|NA|NA|TRBV30
TGTGCCTGCAAAACAGGGTCGAGGTCCTATAATTCACCCCTCCACTTT
CACKTGSRSYNSPLHF
>TRBJ1-5|NA|NA|TRBV15
TGTGCCACCAGCAGAGACAGCTATCAGCCCCAGCATTTT
CATSRDSYQPQHF
>TRBJ1-2|once|NA|TRBV20-1
TGCAGTGCAGCAGGGAATGGCTACACCTTC
CSAAGNGYTF
>TRBJ2-5|NA|NA|TRBV13
TGTGCCAGCAGCCTGGACGCCCGGAGGACCCAGTACTTC
CASSLDARRTQYF
>TRBJ1-3|NA|NA|TRBV5-8
TGTGCCAGCAGTTACGTCTCTGGAAACACCATATATTTT
CASSYVSGNTIYF
>TRBJ2-7|few|TRBD2|TRBV6-6
TGTGCCAGCAGTTATCGGCGGGGGGGCCACGAGCAGTACTTC
CASSYRRGGHEQYF
>TRBJ1-4|NA|NA|TRBV5-1
TGCGCCAGCAGCCTTACACGACAGGCTGAGAATGAAAAACTGTTTTTT
CASSLTRQAENEKLFF
>TRBJ2-5|NA|TRBD2|TRBV5-6
TGTGCCAGCAGCGGTAGCGGGGGGGGCCAAGAGACCCAGTACTTC
CASSGSGGGQETQYF
>TRBJ2-5|NA|TRBD1|TRBV7-9
TGTGCCAGCAGCTTTCCGGACAGGGTACAAGAGACCCAGTACTTC
CASSFPDRVQETQYF
>TRBJ1-1|NA|NA|TRBV11-1
TGTGCCAGCAGCTCCAAGGGGGGGATGAACACTGAAGCTTTCTTT
CASSSKGGMNTEAFF
>TRBJ2-1|NA|NA|TRBV9
TGTGCCAGCAGCGTTCCCCCGGGACTCTTAATCGCGGAGCAGTTCTTC
CASSVPPGLLIAEQFF
>TRBJ1-1|NA|NA|TRBV6-6
TGTGCCAGCAGTTACGAGTTAGGGGGAGCTATCGCTGAAGCTTTCTTT
CASSYELGGAIAEAFF
>TRBJ2-7|NA|TRBD2|TRBV7-9
TGTGCCAGCAGCTCCGGGGGGGGCAGGGAAAAATACGAGCAGTACTTC
CASSSGGGREKYEQYF
>TRBJ2-1|NA|TRBD2|TRBV10-3
TGTGCCATCGATAGCGGGGGCTCCTACAATGAGCAGTTCTTC
CAIDSGGSYNEQFF
>TRBJ1-2|NA|NA|TRBV2
TGTGCCAGCCAAAGGTTGGGGGGCGGAGGCTATGGCTACACCTTC
CASQRLGGGGYGYTF
>TRBJ1-1|NA|NA|TRBV5-5
TGTGCCAGCAGCTTGGGTCAGGCGGGGAACACTGAAGCTTTCTTT
CASSLGQAGNTEAFF
>TRBJ1-6|NA|NA|TRBV7-9
TGTGCCAGCACCGGGACATCTAATTCACCCCTCCACTTT
CASTGTSNSPLHF
>TRBJ1-1|NA|NA|TRBV6-5
TGTGCCAGCAGTTACATGCAGGGCGCTGAAGCTTTCTTT
CASSYMQGAEAFF
>TRBJ2-2|NA|NA|TRBV29-1
TGCAGCGTTGTAAGACAGGCAACCGGGGAGCTGTTTTTT
CSVVRQATGELFF
>TRBJ2-3|once|TRBD2|TRBV5-1
TGCGCCAGCAACTCCGGGACTATCACAGATACGCAGTATTTT
CASNSGTITDTQYF
>TRBJ1-4|once|NA|TRBV18
TGTGCCAGCTCCGAATCAAGTGAAAAACTGTTTTTT
CASSESSEKLFF
>TRBJ2-3|NA|NA|TRBV11-3
TGTGCCAGCAGCCCCGGAGGAGGCTACAAGGGACCTAGCACAGATACGCAGTATTTT
CASSPGGGYKGPSTDTQYF
>TRBJ2-5|NA|NA|TRBV7-6
TGTGCCAGCAGCTTGGGTCCCGGGGGGACCCAGTACTTC
CASSLGPGGTQYF
>TRBJ1-5|NA|NA|TRBV18
TGTGCCAGCTCACCGGGGGGCAGCCGTCAGCCCCAGCATTTT
CASSPGGSRQPQHF
>TRBJ2-7|NA|NA|TRBV10-2
TGCGCCAGCAGTGAGTCGACCAGCTCAGCAGGGACGAGCTACGAGCAGTACTTC
CASSESTSSAGTSYEQYF
>TRBJ1-1|NA|NA|TRBV5-1
TGCGCCAGCAGCTACCTAGGCGGGGGAACTGAAGCTTTCTTT
CASSYLGGGTEAFF
>TRBJ2-7|NA|NA|TRBV7-9
TGTGCCAGCAGCTTAGGCTCGTACGAGCAGTACTTC
CASSLGSYEQYF
>TRBJ2-5|NA|NA|TRBV5-6
TGTGCCAGCAGCTTGGCCTTTAAGGCCCAGTACTTC
CASSLAFKAQYF
>TRBJ2-1|NA|TRBD1|TRBV5-4
TGTGCCAGCAGCCGTACAGGGGTAAATGAGCAGTTCTTC
CASSRTGVNEQFF
>TRBJ2-7|NA|NA|TRBV6-6
TGTGCCAGCAGTTATTTCCAGGGCTTGTCCTACGAGCGGTACTTC
CASSYFQGLSYERYF
>TRBJ1-5|NA|NA|TRBV5-6
TGTGCCAGCAGCTTGTATCTGGGAATGGGGAATCAGCCCCAGCATTTT
CASSLYLGMGNQPQHF
>TRBJ1-2|few|TRBD1|TRBV19
TGTGCCAGTAGCCGGGACAGGGACAACTATGGCTACACCTTC
CASSRDRDNYGYTF
>TRBJ1-2|NA|NA|TRBV2
TGTGCCACCCGGAGGGAGTGGACTAACTATGGCTACACCTTC
CATRREWTNYGYTF
>TRBJ1-1|NA|NA|TRBV4-1
TGCGCCAGCAGCCAAGAGGACAGGAACACTGAAGCTTTCTTT
CASSQEDRNTEAFF
>TRBJ1-2|NA|NA|TRBV19
TGTGCCAGTAGAGGGGGGTTTAACTATGGCTACACCTTC
CASRGGFNYGYTF
>TRBJ2-5|NA|NA|TRBV18
TGTGCCAGCTCACCGGGTCTTCAAGAGACCCAGTACTTC
CASSPGLQETQYF
>TRBJ2-3|NA|TRBD2|TRBV11-3
TGTGCCAGCAGCTTCCCTCTGGCTAGCGGGGGAAACACAGATACGCAGTATTTT
CASSFPLASGGNTDTQYF